This TCR beta chain was obtained from a study of neurological immune-mediated disorders. Use was made of about 1 million CD4+ or CD8+ T cells in sorted libraries. Germline V gives CDR1 DFQATT, CDR2 SNEGSKA (reference sequence). Trimming shortened V by 5 bases and J by 0 bases, and 11 bases separated the two germline ends. The CDR3 is made up of 14 amino acids. This clonotype appeared many times. TCRdb used MiXCR to reprocess the 5' RACE reads, holding one entry per CDR3 protein. The sample includes roughly 52,000 distinct CDR3 sequences, over 5.5% of them seen just once. This clonotype originated in a woman aged 18-29 years with multiple sclerosis. The chain is built from TRBV20-1 and TRBJ1-3; D is uncertain. Sequencing was carried out using CD4+ T cells from blood. In DNA form, the CDR3 reads TGCAGTGCTCTGGACTCGAGCTCTGGAAACACCATATATTTT. Translating gives CSALDSSSGNTIYF.